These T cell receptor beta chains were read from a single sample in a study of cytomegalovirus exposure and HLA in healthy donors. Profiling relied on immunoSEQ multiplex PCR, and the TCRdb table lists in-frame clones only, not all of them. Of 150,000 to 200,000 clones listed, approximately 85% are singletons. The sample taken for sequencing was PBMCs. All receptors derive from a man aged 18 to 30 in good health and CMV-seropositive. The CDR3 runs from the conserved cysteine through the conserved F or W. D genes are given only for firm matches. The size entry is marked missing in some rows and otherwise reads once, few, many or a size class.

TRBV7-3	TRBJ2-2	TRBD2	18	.	CASSLNPGGGAGTGELFF	TGTGCCAGCAGCTTAAATCCAGGCGGGGGGGCCGGCACCGGGGAGCTGTTTTTT
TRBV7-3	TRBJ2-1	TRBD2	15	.	CASSPGGAVVSTQFF	TGTGCCAGCAGCCCGGGGGGGGCAGTAGTGTCTACGCAGTTCTTC
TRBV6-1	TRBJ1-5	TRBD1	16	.	CASSERTGGVNQPQHF	TGTGCCAGCAGTGAGAGGACAGGGGGGGTCAATCAGCCCCAGCATTTT
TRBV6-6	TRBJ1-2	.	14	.	CASSYSQGQDGYTF	TGTGCCAGCAGTTACTCGCAGGGGCAGGACGGCTACACCTTC
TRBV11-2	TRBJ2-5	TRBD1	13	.	CASKRQGSETQYF	TGTGCCAGCAAACGACAGGGCTCAGAGACCCAGTACTTC
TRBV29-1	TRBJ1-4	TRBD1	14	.	CSVGGQGQNEKLFF	TGCAGCGTGGGGGGACAGGGGCAAAATGAAAAACTGTTTTTT
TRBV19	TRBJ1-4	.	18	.	CASSIIQGGGSYNEKLFF	TGTGCCAGTAGTATAATACAGGGCGGAGGATCGTATAATGAAAAACTGTTTTTT
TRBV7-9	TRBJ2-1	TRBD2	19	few	CASSFRLAGGPLSYNEQFF	TGTGCCAGCAGCTTCAGACTAGCGGGGGGCCCCCTATCCTACAATGAGCAGTTCTTC
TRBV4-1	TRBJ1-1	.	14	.	CASSQERVATEAFF	TGCGCCAGCAGCCAAGAACGAGTAGCAACTGAAGCTTTCTTT
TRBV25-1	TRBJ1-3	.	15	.	CASSEARYSGNTIYF	TGTGCCAGCAGTGAAGCGCGATACTCTGGAAACACCATATATTTT
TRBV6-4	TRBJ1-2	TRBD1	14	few	CASIVGQGVNGYTF	TGTGCCAGCATCGTGGGACAGGGAGTGAATGGCTACACCTTC